This T cell receptor (beta chain) was retrieved from a study of tumor and adjacent non-tumor tissue in lung cancer. The library came from three nested PCR rounds adapted from ARM-PCR protocols. TCRdb itself ran the multiplex PCR reads through MiXCR, one entry per CDR3 protein. The sample records about 90,000 distinct CDR3 sequences, around 76% being singletons. With regard to this clonotype: Germline is not matched at one junction end, which may reflect a read error.

The template was RNA from unsorted bulk tissue. Distant lung tissue was collected more than 3 cm away from the tumor edge. The sequenced material came from distant non-tumor lung tissue. The receptor's source is a woman aged 50 to 60 with non-small cell lung cancer.

The CDR3 spells CNVDPIGRNYGYTF. In DNA form, the CDR3 reads TGCAACGTTGACCCTATAGGGAGAAACTATGGCTACACCTTC. The V and J genes are TRBV29-1 and TRBJ1-2; D call uncertain. CDR1 SQVTM and CDR2 ANQGSEA come from the germline V gene. The CDR3 extends over 14 amino acids.